This T cell receptor beta chain came from a study of regulatory T cells in long-lasting Graves disease (dated by TCRdb to 2020 to 2022). Notes on the research overall: In the newly diagnosed Graves' disease group, patients had been taking antithyroid drugs for less than 3 months. The study took place in China and was registered as a clinical trial. A total of around 35 samples underwent TCR sequencing, from 13 patients with persistent Graves' disease and some 20 patients with newly diagnosed Graves' disease. Patients with persistent Graves' disease were compared with patients with newly diagnosed Graves' disease using TCR sequencing and RNA sequencing of peripheral blood. Beyond this particular receptor, the publication reports: The small sample size was acknowledged by the authors as a limitation that may reduce accuracy. More public clonotypes were shared among persistent patients (under 3,000) than among newly diagnosed patients (roughly 1,000). Persistent disease showed preferential use of TRBV28, TRBJ1-2 and TRBJ2-5, whereas newly diagnosed disease favored TRBV20-1 and TRBJ2-1. The study examined only peripheral blood because the primary lesion, thyroid tissue, could not be accessed. Only the TCR beta chain was sequenced and analyzed. Persistent Graves' disease patients showed lower TCR Shannon entropy and fewer highly expanded clones than newly diagnosed patients, suggesting clonal expansion.

Sample time point, as interpreted from the label and publication: newly diagnosed GD, antithyroid drugs for less than 3 months. For both TCR sequencing and RNA sequencing, RNA was extracted from PBMCs using TRIzol. Graves' disease was diagnosed according to American Thyroid Association guidelines. Patients were recruited from an endocrinology department in Xi'an, China. Each patient gave approximately 9 milliliters of peripheral blood, collected in an EDTA anticoagulant tube. Ficoll Paque Plus density gradient separation was used to isolate PBMCs, and no additional T cell sorting was done. An Agilent 2100 Bioanalyzer and agarose gel were used to check RNA quality, while a NanoDrop 2000 measured RNA concentration. Of note for this clonotype: This receptor's antigen is unknown. Base qualities are missing; no much larger clone stands one base away.

The CDR3 goes from the cysteine to the phenylalanine over 16 residues. Only the CDR3 region is kept as DNA, spanning 48 bases read in frame from base 1. CDR1 and CDR2 (LGHDT, YNNKEL) derive from the germline V gene (reference sequence). Compared with germline, V lacks 3 bases and J lacks 1 base; bases without a gene match: 5. The method behind the library was multiplex PCR. The instrument was an Illumina HiSeq 4000. CDR3 regions were amplified by Arm-PCR with iRepertoire HTBI primers to construct TCR beta libraries. Before sequencing, the PCR products underwent gel purification. In the authors' own workflow: A total of 62 TRBV and under 15 TRBJ segments were identified across samples and were used for gene usage analysis of CDR3 amino acid clonotypes. Filtered high-quality paired reads were merged into contigs using COPE and FqMerger. Contigs were aligned with BLAST to IMGT TRBV, TRBD and TRBJ reference genes, and CDR3 was defined per IMGT. Highly expanded clones were defined as clonotypes with a frequency above 0.1%. Repertoire diversity was measured by Shannon entropy, and V-J evenness by the Gini coefficient. A clonotype was considered public if more than one individual shared it. TCRdb reanalyzed the raw reads on its own, using fastp at Q25 for trimming and MiXCR for clone calling, and kept in-frame beta chains. Merged by CDR3 protein, the rows form single entries marked with the most common genes and DNA. These V and J calls rely on TCRdb rather than the paper's analysis. This sample holds about half a million distinct CDR3 sequences; about 12% were observed only once. The ten largest clones represent 8.9% of the sample.

These same records also appear under a second study, on T cells in Graves' hyperthyroidism and ophthalmopathy. From the second report: A patient counted as having stable Graves' hyperthyroidism if no progression to ophthalmopathy occurred over 18 months of follow-up. Hyperthyroidism patients were newly diagnosed, with disease duration under 2 months, and aged 18 to 65 years. Any patient with an uncontrolled infection, another autoimmune disease, pregnancy or lactation was excluded. Diagnoses relied on clinical symptoms, serum thyroxine and TRAb, thyroid ultrasound and orbital computed tomography. A first-round RT-PCR of the TCR CDR3 used the HTBI primer set with the Qiagen OneStep RT-PCR kit. Most expanded thyroid clonotypes (frequency above 0.001) were also detected in blood, suggesting blood repertoires may reflect thyroid immune responses. In cross-validation, a model built on a 13 V-J signature told ophthalmopathy apart from stable hyperthyroidism with just under 90% sensitivity and around 81% specificity, and in testing the same model reached 80%/75%. In validation, the model predicted progression to ophthalmopathy a median of about 5.9 months before onset, with around 70% sensitivity and about 72% specificity. To identify distinguishing TCR V-J signatures, a discovery cohort of about 95 patients was used, comprising 40 to 45 with Graves' ophthalmopathy and around 60 with stable Graves' hyperthyroidism. Prospective prediction of ophthalmopathy was tested in an independent validation cohort of fewer than 20 hyperthyroidism patients and 15 to 17 patients who later progressed to ophthalmopathy. The 100 discovery patients were randomly split 7:3 into training and test sets. In roughly six Graves' hyperthyroidism patients, the study also compared T-cell repertoires from thyroid tissue with T-cell repertoires from blood. Following sampling, methimazole starting at 30 mg daily was given to hyperthyroidism patients, and high-dose intravenous methylprednisolone was given to ophthalmopathy patients. Libraries were constructed in a second round of multiplex PCR, after which size selection and purification were performed. The libraries were sequenced on an Illumina HiSeq2000 using paired-end 100 bp reads. SOAPnuke was used to process the raw data, removing reads that contained adapters or uncalled bases, had a mean Phred below 15, or lacked an exact match to the constant primer or identifier. High-quality paired reads were merged with COPE v1.2.5, and unique nucleotide sequences were defined as clonotypes. MiTCR v1.1 was used to align clonotypes to the IMGT TRBV, TRBD and TRBJ reference segments. The analysis included only V-J combinations with a frequency above 0.0001, which together covered 99% to 99.2% of the repertoires. The TCS score was defined as F50 (clonal expansion) divided by E x V (chaos), with BLOSUM62-based TCRdist calculated between CDR3 peptides within each V-J. Welch's t-statistics and random forest reduced around 510 V-J features to around 14, which were used in a naive Bayes classifier (R e1071). Sample size was not statistically predetermined, and blinding of investigators to group allocation was not performed. The paper reports TCR Vbeta CDR3 sequencing of over 120 peripheral blood samples: under 45 ophthalmopathy, 70 to 85 hyperthyroidism and around 17 progressor patients.

The origin of this receptor is a woman aged 25 to 39 with Graves disease. Donor details come from another sample of the same person, matched by shared clones. The input for sequencing was peripheral blood mononuclear cells (PBMCs), taken at new diagnosis, from a patient treated with antithyroid drugs. Recombination connected TRBV3-1 to TRBJ1-1; 10 junctional bases match TRBD1. The DNA is as follows: TGTGCCAGCAGCCACTCGGACAGGGGGGGGAACACTGAAGCTTTCTTT. Its translation is CASSHSDRGGNTEAFF.